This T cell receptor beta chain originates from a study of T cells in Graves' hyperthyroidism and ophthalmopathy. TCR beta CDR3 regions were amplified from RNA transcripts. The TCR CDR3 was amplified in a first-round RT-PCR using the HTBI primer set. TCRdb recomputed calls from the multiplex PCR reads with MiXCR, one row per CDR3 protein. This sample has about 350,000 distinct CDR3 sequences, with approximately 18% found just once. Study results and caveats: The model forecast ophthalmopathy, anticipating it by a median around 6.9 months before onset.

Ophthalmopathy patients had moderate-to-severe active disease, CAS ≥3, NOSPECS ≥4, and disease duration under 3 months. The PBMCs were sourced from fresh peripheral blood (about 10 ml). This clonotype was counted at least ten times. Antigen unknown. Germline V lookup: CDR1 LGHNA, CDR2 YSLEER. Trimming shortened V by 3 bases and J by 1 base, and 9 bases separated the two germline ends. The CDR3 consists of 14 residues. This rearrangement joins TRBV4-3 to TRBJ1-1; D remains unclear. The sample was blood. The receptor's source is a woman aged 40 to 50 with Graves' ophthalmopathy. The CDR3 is CASSHRGPNTEAFF. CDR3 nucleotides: TGCGCCAGCAGCCATCGCGGACCGAACACTGAAGCTTTCTTT.